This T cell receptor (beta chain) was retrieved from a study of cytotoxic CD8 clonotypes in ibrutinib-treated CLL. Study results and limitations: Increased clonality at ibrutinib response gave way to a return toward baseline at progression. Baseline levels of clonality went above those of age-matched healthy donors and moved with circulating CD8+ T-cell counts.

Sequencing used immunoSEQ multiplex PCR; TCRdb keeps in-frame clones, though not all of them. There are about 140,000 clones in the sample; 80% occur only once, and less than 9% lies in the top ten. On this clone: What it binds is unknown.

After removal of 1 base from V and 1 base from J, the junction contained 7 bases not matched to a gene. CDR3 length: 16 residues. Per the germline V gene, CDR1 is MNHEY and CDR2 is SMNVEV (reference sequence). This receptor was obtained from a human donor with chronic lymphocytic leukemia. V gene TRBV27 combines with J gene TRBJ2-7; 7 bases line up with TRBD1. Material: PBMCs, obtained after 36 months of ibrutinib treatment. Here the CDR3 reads CASSLLQGWRSYEQYF. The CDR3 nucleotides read TGTGCCAGCAGTTTATTACAGGGGTGGAGGTCCTACGAGCAGTACTTC.